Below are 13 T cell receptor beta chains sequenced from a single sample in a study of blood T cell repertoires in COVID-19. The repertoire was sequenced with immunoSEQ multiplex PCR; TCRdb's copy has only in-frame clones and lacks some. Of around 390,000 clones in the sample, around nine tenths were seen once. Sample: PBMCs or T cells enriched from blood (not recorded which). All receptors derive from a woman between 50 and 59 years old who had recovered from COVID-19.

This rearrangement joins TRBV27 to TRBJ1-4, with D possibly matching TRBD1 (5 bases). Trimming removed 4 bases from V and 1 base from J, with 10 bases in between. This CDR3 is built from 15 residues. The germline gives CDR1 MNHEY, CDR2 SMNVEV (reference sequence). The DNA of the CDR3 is TGTGCCAGCAGTTCCGTAACAGGAACTAATGAAAAACTGTTTTTT. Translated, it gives CASSSVTGTNEKLFF.

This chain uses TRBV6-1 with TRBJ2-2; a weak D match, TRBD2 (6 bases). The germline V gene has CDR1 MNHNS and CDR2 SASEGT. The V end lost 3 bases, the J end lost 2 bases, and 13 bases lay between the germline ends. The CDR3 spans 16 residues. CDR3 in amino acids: CASSDNGRFNTGELFF. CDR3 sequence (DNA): TGTGCCAGCAGTGATAACGGGAGATTTAACACCGGGGAGCTGTTTTTT.

The CDR3 spells CASSQGWTGDRYWGYTF. As DNA, the CDR3 is TGCGCCAGCAGCCAAGGATGGACAGGGGACCGTTATTGGGGCTACACCTTC. This chain connects TRBV4-3 to TRBJ1-2, with 9 bases identical to TRBD1. Germline CDR1 and CDR2: LGHNA and YSLEER. The length of the CDR3 is 17 residues. Germline trimming cut 1 base from V and 8 bases from J; bases unmatched to any gene: 14.

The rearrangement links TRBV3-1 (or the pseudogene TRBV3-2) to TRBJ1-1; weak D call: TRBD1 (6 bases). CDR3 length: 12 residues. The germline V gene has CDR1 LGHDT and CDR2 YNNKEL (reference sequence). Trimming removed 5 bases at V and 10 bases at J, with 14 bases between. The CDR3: CASSNTGTLAFF. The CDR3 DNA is TGTGCCAGCAGCAACACCGGGACATTAGCTTTCTTT.

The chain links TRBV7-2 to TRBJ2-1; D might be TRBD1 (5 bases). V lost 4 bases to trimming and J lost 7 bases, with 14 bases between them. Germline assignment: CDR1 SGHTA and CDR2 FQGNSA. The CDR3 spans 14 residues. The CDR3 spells CASSSNAGLNEQFF. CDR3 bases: TGTGCCAGCAGCTCGAACGCAGGGTTGAATGAGCAGTTCTTC.

The CDR3 DNA follows: TGTGCCAGCAGCCACAACAGGGGGCAGGTCGGCACCGGGGAGCTGTTTTTT. This encodes CASSHNRGQVGTGELFF. The J gene is TRBJ2-2, the V gene TRBV3-1 (or the pseudogene TRBV3-2), with TRBD1 identical over 9 bases. Trimming at V came to 3 bases and at J to 4 bases, leaving 9 bases not matched to a gene. This CDR3 spans 17 amino acids. Germline V CDR1 and CDR2: LGHDT, YNNKEL (reference sequence).

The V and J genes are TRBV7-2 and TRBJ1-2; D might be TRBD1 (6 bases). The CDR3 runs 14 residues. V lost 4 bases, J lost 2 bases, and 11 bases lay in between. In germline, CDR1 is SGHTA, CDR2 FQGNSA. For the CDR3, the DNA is TGTGCCAGCAGCTCCTGGACAGTCAACTATGGCTACACCTTC. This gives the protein CASSSWTVNYGYTF. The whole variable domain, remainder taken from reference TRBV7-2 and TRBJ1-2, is GAGVSQSPSNKVTEKGKDVELRCDPISGHTALYWYRQSLGQGLEFLIYFQGNSAPDKSGLPSDRFSAERTGGSVSTLTIQRTQQEDSAVYLCASSSWTVNYGYTFGSGTRLTVV.

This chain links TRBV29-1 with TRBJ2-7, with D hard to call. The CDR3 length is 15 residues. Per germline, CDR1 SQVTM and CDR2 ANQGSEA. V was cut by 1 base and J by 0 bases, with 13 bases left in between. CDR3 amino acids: CSVEGGATRSYEQYF. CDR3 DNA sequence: TGCAGCGTTGAAGGCGGAGCAACCCGCTCCTACGAGCAGTACTTC.

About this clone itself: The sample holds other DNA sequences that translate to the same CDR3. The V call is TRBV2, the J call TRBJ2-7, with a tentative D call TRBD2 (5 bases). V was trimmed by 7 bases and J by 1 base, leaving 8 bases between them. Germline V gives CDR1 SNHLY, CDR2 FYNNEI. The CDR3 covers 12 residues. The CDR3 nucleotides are TGTGCCAGCACCCGGGAATCCTACGAGCAGTACTTC. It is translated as CASTRESYEQYF.

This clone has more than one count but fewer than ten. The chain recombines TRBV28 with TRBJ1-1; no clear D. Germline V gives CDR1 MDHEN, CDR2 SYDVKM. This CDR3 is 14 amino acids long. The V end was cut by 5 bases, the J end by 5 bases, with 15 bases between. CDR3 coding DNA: TGTGCCAGCAGTGCCGGAGGCAGGTGGACTGAAGCTTTCTTT. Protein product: CASSAGGRWTEAFF.

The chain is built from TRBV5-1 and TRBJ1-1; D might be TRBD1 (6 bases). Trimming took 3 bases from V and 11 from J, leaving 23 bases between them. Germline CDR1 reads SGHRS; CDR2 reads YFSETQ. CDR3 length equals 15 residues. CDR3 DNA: TGCGCCAGCAGCTGGACCGCCGGGGCCGCAGGGGAGGCTTTCTTT. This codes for CASSWTAGAAGEAFF. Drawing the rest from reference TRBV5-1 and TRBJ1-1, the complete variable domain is KAGVTQTPRYLIKTRGQQVTLSCSPISGHRSVSWYQQTPGQGLQFLFEYFSETQRNKGNFPGRFSGRQFSNSRSEMNVSTLELGDSALYLCASSWTAGAAGEAFFGQGTRLTVV.

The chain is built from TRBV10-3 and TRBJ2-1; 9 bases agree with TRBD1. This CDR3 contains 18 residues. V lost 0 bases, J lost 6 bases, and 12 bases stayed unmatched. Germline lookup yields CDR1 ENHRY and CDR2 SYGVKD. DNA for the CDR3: TGTGCCATCAGTGAGTCGGCGGGGACAGGGCTAAGCTCCAATGAGCAGTTCTTC. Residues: CAISESAGTGLSSNEQFF.

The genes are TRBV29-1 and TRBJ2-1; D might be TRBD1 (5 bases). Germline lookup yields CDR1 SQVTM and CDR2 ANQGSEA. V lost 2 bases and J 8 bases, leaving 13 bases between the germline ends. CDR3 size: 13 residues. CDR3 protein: CSVEFPGMDEQFF. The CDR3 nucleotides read TGCAGCGTTGAATTTCCAGGGATGGATGAGCAGTTCTTC.